Sequencing of this TCR beta chain was carried out in a study of blood T cell repertoires in COVID-19. Study-wide context: Acute and convalescent COVID-19 specimens originated in the United States, Italy and Spain.

In the original processing: Amplification with reference gene primers provided the estimates of nucleated cell counts. The data were produced by immunoSEQ multiplex PCR, yet TCRdb's version contains in-frame clones alone and is incomplete. V, J and clone size derive from that table, while D and trimming were established from the DNA sequence. The sample yields hundreds of thousands of clones, around 90% seen once. CDR3 length: 15 amino acids. Germline V gene sequence: CDR1 SGHVT, CDR2 SQSDAQ. V was shortened by 5 bases and J by 7 bases, with 18 bases between the two germline ends. The specimen sequenced was peripheral blood. This chain uses TRBV7-4 with TRBJ1-5; D call uncertain. This receptor was obtained from a man aged 18 to 35 with COVID-19, enrolled during active disease. CDR3 amino acids: CASSLRGGLDQPQHF. CDR3 coding DNA: TGTGCCAGCAGCCTTAGAGGCGGTCTCGACCAGCCCCAGCATTTT.